Below are 5 T cell receptor beta chains sequenced from a single sample in a study of T cells in women clearing cervical HPV infection. TCRdb's copy holds only in-frame clones and misses some; the assay was immunoSEQ multiplex PCR. Its table lists roughly 15,000 clones. The sequencing sample was made of blood buffy coat. The receptors originated from a woman aged 18-69 years with a cervical HPV16 infection that either progressed to CIN3+ or cleared (not recorded which).

Of note for this clone: Its ends do not fully match the called genes, so a read error is possible. The read ends 3 residues early relative to the CDR3; the germline J gene fills the gap. This chain uses TRBV11-2 with TRBJ1-3; maybe TRBD1 (6 bases). This CDR3 is built from 14 residues. The germline V gene encodes CDR1 SGHAT and CDR2 FQNNGV. CDR3 loop: CASRLGGPGNTIYF. The sequenced part of the CDR3 DNA is TGTGCCAGCAGATTAGGGGGGCCTGGAAACACC.

Turning to this clone: The CDR3 end is not reached by the read, which stops 3 residues before it; the germline J gene fills it in. This chain links TRBV6-1 with TRBJ2-7; no reliable D call. The V end lost 0 bases, the J end lost 4 bases, and 4 bases lay between the germline ends. The CDR3 is 12 residues long. Germline V gives CDR1 MNHNS, CDR2 SASEGT. The CDR3 region is CASSEARYEQYF. The CDR3 bases that were read are TGTGCCAGCAGTGAAGCGCGGTACGAG.

As concerns this clone: The read halts 3 residues ahead of the CDR3 end, with the missing end drawn from the germline J gene. The chain has TRBV20-1 and TRBJ2-5; TRBD2 is a possible D gene (6 bases). Trimming took 2 bases from V and 5 from J, leaving 18 bases between them. Germline CDR1 DFQATT, CDR2 SNEGSKA (reference sequence). The CDR3 totals 15 residues. CDR3 residues: CSARKIAGLGETQYF. CDR3 bases read: TGCAGTGCTAGAAAGATCGCGGGGCTAGGGGAGACC.

About this clone itself: Sequencing ends 3 residues short of the CDR3 end; the germline J gene provides the rest. The rearrangement uses TRBV10-3 and TRBJ1-2; 7 bases line up with TRBD1. V was pared by 5 bases and J by 5 bases, with 2 bases of the junction left unmatched. CDR3 length: 12 residues. CDR1 and CDR2 (germline): ENHRY, SYGVKD. The CDR3 protein is CAISRQGYGYTF. CDR3 DNA, as far as it was read: TGTGCCATCAGTAGACAGGGTTATGGC.

Details on this clone: The read comes to an end 3 residues before the CDR3 does, leaving the germline J gene to fill in the end. J is TRBJ1-2 and V is TRBV6-1, with 7 bases aligning to TRBD1. The CDR3 length is 16 residues. Germline CDR1 is MNHNS and CDR2 is SASEGT. V lost 4 bases and J lost 0; bases outside the gene matches: 8. The CDR3 here is CASSGTGIRANYGYTF. The CDR3 DNA, read in part, is TGTGCCAGCAGTGGGACAGGCATCCGAGCTAACTATGGC.